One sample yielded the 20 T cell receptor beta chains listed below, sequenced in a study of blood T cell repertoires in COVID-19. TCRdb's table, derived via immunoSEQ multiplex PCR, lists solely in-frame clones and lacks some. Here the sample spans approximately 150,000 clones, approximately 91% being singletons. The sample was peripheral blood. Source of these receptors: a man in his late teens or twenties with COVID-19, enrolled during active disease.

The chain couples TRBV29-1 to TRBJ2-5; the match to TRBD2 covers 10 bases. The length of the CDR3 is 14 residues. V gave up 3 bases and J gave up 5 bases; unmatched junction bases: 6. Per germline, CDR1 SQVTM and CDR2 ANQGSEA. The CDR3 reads CSVEGLATFETQYF. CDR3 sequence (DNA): TGCAGCGTTGAGGGACTAGCGACATTCGAGACCCAGTACTTC.

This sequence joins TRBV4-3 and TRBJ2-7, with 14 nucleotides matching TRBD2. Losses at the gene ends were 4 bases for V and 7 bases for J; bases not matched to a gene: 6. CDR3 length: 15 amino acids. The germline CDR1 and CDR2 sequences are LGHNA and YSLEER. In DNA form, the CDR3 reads TGCGCCAGCAGCCCAGGGACTAGCGGGAGTTGGGAGCAGTACTTC. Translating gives CASSPGTSGSWEQYF.

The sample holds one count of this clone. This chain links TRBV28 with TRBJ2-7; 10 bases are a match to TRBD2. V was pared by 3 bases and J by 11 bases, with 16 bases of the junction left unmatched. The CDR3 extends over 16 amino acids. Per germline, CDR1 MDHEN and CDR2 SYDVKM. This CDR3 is CASSFPAGASGSGEYF. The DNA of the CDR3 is TGTGCCAGCAGTTTTCCCGCCGGGGCTAGCGGGAGTGGGGAGTACTTC. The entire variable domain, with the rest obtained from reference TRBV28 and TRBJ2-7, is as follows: DVKVTQSSRYLVKRTGEKVFLECVQDMDHENMFWYRQDPGLGLRLIYFSYDVKMKEKGDIPEGYSVSREKKERFSLILESASTNQTSMYLCASSFPAGASGSGEYFGPGTRLTVT.

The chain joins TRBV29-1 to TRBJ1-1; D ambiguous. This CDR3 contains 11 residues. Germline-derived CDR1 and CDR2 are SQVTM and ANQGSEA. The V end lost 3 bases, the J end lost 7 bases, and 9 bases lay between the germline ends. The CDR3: CSVDGRGEAFF. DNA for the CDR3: TGCAGCGTTGATGGGCGGGGTGAAGCTTTCTTT.

The CDR3 loop reads CASSIQGEGAEAFF. DNA for the CDR3: TGTGCCAGCAGTATACAGGGTGAGGGCGCTGAAGCTTTCTTT. The chain uses TRBV6-6 and TRBJ1-1, with a possible D match to TRBD1 (6 bases). The CDR3 is 14 residues long. Per the germline V gene, CDR1 is MNHNY and CDR2 is SVGAGI (reference sequence). The ends were cut back, 5 bases at V and 6 bases at J, with 16 bases in the middle.

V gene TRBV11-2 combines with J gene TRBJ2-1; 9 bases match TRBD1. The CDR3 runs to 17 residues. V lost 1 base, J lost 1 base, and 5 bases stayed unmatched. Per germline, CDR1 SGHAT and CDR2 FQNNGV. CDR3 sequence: CASSLVGTGRSYNEQFF. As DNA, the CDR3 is TGTGCCAGCAGCTTAGTTGGGACAGGGAGGTCCTACAATGAGCAGTTCTTC.

CDR3 protein: CASIRRNTEAFF. The CDR3 bases are TGTGCCAGCATACGGAGGAACACTGAAGCTTTCTTT. The chain couples TRBV2 to TRBJ1-1; D unresolved. This CDR3 comprises 12 residues. The germline V gene has CDR1 SNHLY and CDR2 FYNNEI. The V end was cut by 7 bases, the J end by 1 base, with 7 bases between.

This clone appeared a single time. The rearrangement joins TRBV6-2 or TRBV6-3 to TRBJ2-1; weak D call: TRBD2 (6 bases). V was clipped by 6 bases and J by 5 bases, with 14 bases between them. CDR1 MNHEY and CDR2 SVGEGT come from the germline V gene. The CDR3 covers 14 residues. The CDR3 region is CASSPDPGDNEQFF. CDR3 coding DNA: TGTGCCAGCAGCCCTGACCCGGGGGACAATGAGCAGTTCTTC.

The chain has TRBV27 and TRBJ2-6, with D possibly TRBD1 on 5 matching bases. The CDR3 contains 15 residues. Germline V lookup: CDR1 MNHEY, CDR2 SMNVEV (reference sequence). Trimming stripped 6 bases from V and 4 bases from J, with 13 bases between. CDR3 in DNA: TGTGCCAGCAGCCGCCCTGGGGCCGGGGCCAACGTCCTGACTTTC. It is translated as CASSRPGAGANVLTF.

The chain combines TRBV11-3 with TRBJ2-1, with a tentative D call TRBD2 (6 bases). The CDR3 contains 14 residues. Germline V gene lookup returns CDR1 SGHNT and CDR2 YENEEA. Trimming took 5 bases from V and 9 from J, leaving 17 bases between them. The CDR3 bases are TGTGCCAGCAGCCTTAGCGGTCCTCTGGCTGAGCAGTTCTTC. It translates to CASSLSGPLAEQFF.

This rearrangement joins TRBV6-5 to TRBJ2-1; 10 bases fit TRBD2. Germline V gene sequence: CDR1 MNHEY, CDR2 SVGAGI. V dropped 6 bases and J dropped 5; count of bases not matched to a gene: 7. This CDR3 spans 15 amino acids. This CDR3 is CASSFRTSGHNEQFF. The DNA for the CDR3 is TGTGCCAGCAGCTTTCGGACTAGCGGCCACAATGAGCAGTTCTTC.

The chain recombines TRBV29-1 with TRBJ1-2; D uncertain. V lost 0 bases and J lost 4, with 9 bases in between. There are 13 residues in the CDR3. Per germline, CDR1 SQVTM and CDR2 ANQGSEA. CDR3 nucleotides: TGCAGCGTTGAAGACGGGGTTTTCTATGGCTACACCTTC. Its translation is CSVEDGVFYGYTF.

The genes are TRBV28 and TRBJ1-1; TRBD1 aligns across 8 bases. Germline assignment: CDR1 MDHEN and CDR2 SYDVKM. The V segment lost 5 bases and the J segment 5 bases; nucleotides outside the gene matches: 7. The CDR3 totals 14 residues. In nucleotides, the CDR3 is TGTGCCAGCAGTCTAAGGACAGGGAGGACTGAAGCTTTCTTT. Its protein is CASSLRTGRTEAFF.

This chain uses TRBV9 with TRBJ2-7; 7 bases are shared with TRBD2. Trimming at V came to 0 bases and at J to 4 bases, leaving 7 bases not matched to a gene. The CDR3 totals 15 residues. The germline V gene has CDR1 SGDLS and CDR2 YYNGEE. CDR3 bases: TGTGCCAGCAGCGTAGATGGGGGAGGGCCATACGAGCAGTACTTC. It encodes CASSVDGGGPYEQYF.

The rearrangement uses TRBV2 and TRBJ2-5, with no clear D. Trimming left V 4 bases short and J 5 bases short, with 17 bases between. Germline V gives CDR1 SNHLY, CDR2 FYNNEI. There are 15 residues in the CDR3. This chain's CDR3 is CASSVTPPPGETQYF. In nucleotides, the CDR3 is TGTGCCAGCAGTGTGACTCCTCCCCCCGGTGAGACCCAGTACTTC. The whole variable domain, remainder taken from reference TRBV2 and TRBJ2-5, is EPEVTQTPSHQVTQMGQEVILRCVPISNHLYFYWYRQILGQKVEFLVSFYNNEISEKSEIFDDQFSVERPDGSNFTLKIRSTKLEDSAMYFCASSVTPPPGETQYFGPGTRLLVL.

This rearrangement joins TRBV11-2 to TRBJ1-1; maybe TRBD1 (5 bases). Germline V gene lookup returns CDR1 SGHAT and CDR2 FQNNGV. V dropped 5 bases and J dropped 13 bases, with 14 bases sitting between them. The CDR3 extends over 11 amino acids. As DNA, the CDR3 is TGTGCCAGCAGCCGACTATGGGGGGTTTTCTTT. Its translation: CASSRLWGVFF.

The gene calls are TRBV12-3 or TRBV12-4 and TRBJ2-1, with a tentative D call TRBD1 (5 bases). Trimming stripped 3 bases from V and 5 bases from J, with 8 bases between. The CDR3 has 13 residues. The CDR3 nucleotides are TGTGCCAGCAGTTTGTCCAGGGACAATGAGCAGTTCTTC. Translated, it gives CASSLSRDNEQFF.

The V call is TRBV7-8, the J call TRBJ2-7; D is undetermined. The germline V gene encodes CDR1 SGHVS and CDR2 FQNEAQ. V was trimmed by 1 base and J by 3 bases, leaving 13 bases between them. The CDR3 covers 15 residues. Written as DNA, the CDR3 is TGTGCCAGCAGCTTAGGCCGCGTCAGGTTCTACGAGCAGTACTTC. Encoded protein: CASSLGRVRFYEQYF.

CDR3 nucleotides: TGTGCCAGCAGCTTCCGGACAGGGGGAGACACTGAAGCTTTCTTT. It specifies CASSFRTGGDTEAFF. The V call is TRBV7-2, the J call TRBJ1-1, with TRBD1 matching 10 bases. The CDR3 has 15 amino acids. Germline loops: CDR1 SGHTA, CDR2 FQGNSA. Trimming at V came to 3 bases and at J to 3 bases, leaving 4 bases not matched to a gene.

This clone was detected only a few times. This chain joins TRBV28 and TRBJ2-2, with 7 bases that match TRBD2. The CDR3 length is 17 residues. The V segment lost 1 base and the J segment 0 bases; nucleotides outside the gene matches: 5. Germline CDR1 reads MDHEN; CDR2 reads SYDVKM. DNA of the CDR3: TGTGCCAGCAGTTTATCTAGCGGAGGCGCGAACACCGGGGAGCTGTTTTTT. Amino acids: CASSLSSGGANTGELFF.